The T cell receptor (beta chain) under discussion was sequenced for a study of cytomegalovirus exposure and HLA in healthy donors. Primers included in the PCR were 60 Vbeta and 13 Jbeta primers. Profiled with immunoSEQ multiplex PCR; TCRdb holds only in-frame clones, not every one. The top ten clones hold 1.4% to 1.5% of a sample with some 150,000 clones, around 80% of them seen once. This clone came up once. The antigen remains unidentified. CDR1 is SGHTA, CDR2 FQGNSA, per germline. The V gene lost 2 bases and the J gene lost 0 bases, with 16 bases spanning the gap. The CDR3 covers 17 residues. The study, taken as a whole, reports: A later analysis, which compared TCR beta chains of equal frequency, found the HLA-associated ones more clonally expanded. It was confirmed in vitro that a few of the CMV-associated chains were specific for CMV antigens.

Sequencing was carried out using PBMCs. The source of this sequence is a male donor in good health and CMV-seronegative. This chain uses TRBV7-2 with TRBJ1-2; D is undetermined. Here the CDR3 DNA reads TGTGCCAGCAGCTTACGGCCAAGCCCGGAGCCTAACTATGGCTACACCTTC. Protein: CASSLRPSPEPNYGYTF.